What follows describes a single TCR beta chain. What this receptor recognizes is not known. Per-nucleotide qualities are absent, and no much larger clonotype sits a single base away. The data belong to a study of cytomegalovirus exposure and HLA in healthy donors (dated by TCRdb to the late 2010s). For the study in its entirety: An earlier analysis of roughly 570 of the donors reported over 250 Gb of sequence data and around 110 million unique TCR beta sequences obtained from about 179 million T cells. HLA typing covered class I and class II loci at four-digit resolution. Across about 380 genotyped donors of the cohort, an average of approximately 240,000 unique TCR beta nucleotide sequences per donor were sequenced, and about a sixth of those sequences were non-productive. An early release that covered about 640 HLA-typed donors contained approximately 290 gigabases of sequencing data and 75 million to 100 million unique TCR sequences. Using immunosequencing, the study profiled T cell repertoires from some 670 subjects and related those repertoires to cytomegalovirus serostatus. Every repertoire in the discovery cohort had been generated on one and the same sequencing platform. Four or five DR-DQ haplotypes were treated as single units for association and clustering because of strong linkage in the cohort. Typing coverage differed by locus: A, B, C, DRB1 and DQB1 were typed in about 629-640 donors, DQA1 in 522, DPA1 in around 610, and DPB1 in roughly 470. The study combined high-throughput TCR immunosequencing, statistical association of individual TCRs with disease status, and machine learning to predict cytomegalovirus infection status. To study patterns of TCR occurrence, a later analysis re-analyzed previously published TCR beta repertoires from several hundred donors and added high-resolution HLA genotyping. Besides the first cohort of more than 650 subjects, a separate validation cohort made up of 120 different subjects was used. Of the roughly 390 genotyped donors, about 84% fell in the genetic ancestry cluster associated with self-reported Caucasian donors. Alongside the repertoire data, information on donor age, sex, ethnicity and CMV serostatus was compiled. The aim of the study was to test whether cataloging public T cell receptors could identify signatures of past pathogen exposure. Rather than using new phenotypic data, the later analysis identified candidate immune exposures from TCR beta sequences and from how often those sequences occurred across donors. In an earlier analysis of 587 of the donors, high-throughput TCR beta sequencing was used to judge whether each TCR beta V gene segment behaved as functional or pseudogenic. In a later genetic analysis, genome-wide SNP genotypes for about 60% of the 666 donors were used, and that subset was treated as a discovery cohort.

The library was built by means of the immunoSEQ multiplex PCR assay. A mixture of 60 forward primers for TCR Vbeta segments and 13 reverse primers for TCR Jbeta segments was used in the multiplex PCR. A multiplex PCR assay on genomic DNA amplified the CDR3 region of rearranged TCR beta genes. The Illumina HiSeq System was used to sequence the amplified TCR beta libraries as 87-base-pair reads. On the authors' methods: A later analysis tallied 75 million to 95 million unique TCR beta chains across the 650 to 750 repertoires, and some 10 million of those chains were shared by two or more donors. Raw reads were error-corrected and collapsed into unique sequences by a nearest-neighbor algorithm in which closely related sequences were merged to remove PCR and sequencing errors. V, D and J gene segments were assigned by aligning CDR3 sequences to IMGT reference sequences. For a sequence to be retained, a match of at least six nucleotides was required to both a V gene segment and a J gene segment. A rearrangement was called productive if the CDR3 had no stop codons and remained in frame with V and J, and every other rearrangement was called non-productive. CDR3 was defined according to IMGT convention as the region running from the second conserved V-encoded cysteine to the conserved J-encoded phenylalanine. The earlier analysis of some 540 of the donors excluded any sequence lacking an unambiguous match to a single V gene segment. In an earlier analysis of more than 500 of the donors, a V segment was called functional when productive rearrangements were above 56.7%, and segregating when the standard deviation between donors exceeded 5%. A statistical classification framework was developed to diagnose cytomegalovirus status using the catalog of TCR beta chain sequences. V and J gene assignment, in a later analysis, came from comparing TCR nucleotide sequences with IMGT/GENE-DB human TR gene sequences. Using the TCRdist pipeline, a later analysis assigned CDR3 sequences along with most-parsimonious VDJ recombination scenarios. In a later analysis, every TCR beta chain was defined by the combination of its CDR3 amino acid sequence and its V-gene family, and reads without a unique V-gene family were dropped. A later analysis removed 592 highly shared, low-generation-probability nucleotide sequences to deal with suspected cross-contamination and a sequencing artifact. In a later analysis, a clonal expansion index was calculated for each public chain from normalized within-repertoire ranks of inferred template counts. Generation probabilities in a later analysis came from a VDJ recombination model fitted to out-of-frame rearrangements, and those results were checked against IGoR. In a later analysis, hypergeometric tests were used to score TCR-TCR, TCR-HLA and TCR-CMV co-occurrence, with a repertoire-size bias correction applied to TCR pairs. False discovery rates were estimated in a later analysis by permuting HLA or CMV assignments 20 times. In a later analysis, co-occurring TCRs were grouped with DBSCAN, and TCRdist sequence similarity was added when clustering was performed within HLA-allele-positive subsets. Co-occurrence clustering excluded repertoires with fewer than 30,000 or more than 120,000 public chains, plus five with anomalous nucleotide sharing. TCRdb limited this immuneACCESS table to in-frame rearrangements with V and J called. A share of clones is missing; checked studies link under half to unresolved V genes, and the rest is unexplained. Clone size and V and J calls were adopted from that table, with D and trimming inferred from the DNA. Within this sample are over 150,000 clones, with 70% to 90% of them counted one time only. About 7% of the sample is taken by the ten largest.

What the study reported, not specific to this receptor: A later analysis found that HLA-associated TCR beta chains were more clonally expanded and had lower generation probabilities than equally common non-associated chains. A cluster of highly shared sequence variants was judged likely to represent a technical artifact of the sequencing pipeline. According to the authors, the approach could potentially be generalized to other disease states and immunological phenotypes. CMV serostatus was the only immune exposure information available for the cohort. Presence/absence analyses assumed roughly uniform sequencing depth across donors, an assumption that may not hold. In a later analysis, most CMV-associated TCR beta chains were found to appear HLA-restricted, with HLA associations seemingly driven largely by CMV exposure. At a false discovery rate of 0.05, a later analysis linked 16,951 TCR beta sequences to specific HLA alleles. Some IMGT-functional V segments, including TRBV6-2 and TRBV6-3, could not be told apart with the 87-base-pair reads, so those segments were excluded. Because HLA typing was missing for some donors at each locus, association tests included only the typed subset. This cohort had only TCR beta chains sequenced, and the lack of alpha or paired-chain data limited which features could be detected. Across donors, most TCR sequences were observed very rarely, whereas some public TCRs were present in many individuals. The classifier was reported to diagnose cytomegalovirus status with high specificity and sensitivity in both the original cohort and the validation cohort. Strong co-occurrence of HLA alleles, especially DR and DQ, made assigning TCR associations to individual alleles difficult. In vitro tests confirmed that three of the cytomegalovirus-associated TCR beta chains recognize cytomegalovirus antigens. A total of 164 TCR beta chains were listed by the study as associated with cytomegalovirus. According to a later analysis, parvovirus B19, influenza, CMV and Epstein-Barr virus appeared linked to several top co-occurrence clusters. According to a later analysis, TCR association rates differed among HLA loci, with DRB1 alleles showing the most associated TCRs and HLA-C alleles showing the fewest. The earlier analysis of almost 600 of the donors excluded 15 to 20 rarely observed V segments, including chromosome 9 orphons, because counts were too low. Correlated functional status among segregating V segments might reflect linkage disequilibrium, but an unknown experimental factor could not be ruled out. An association between a missense DCLRE1C variant and V-gene and J-gene trimming of TCR beta chains was found in a later genetic analysis and replicated in an independent cohort. In a later genetic analysis, fewer N-insertions in productive TCRs were reported among donors in an Asian-associated ancestry cluster than the roughly 700-donor mean. An earlier analysis of 450 to 750 of the donors showed that most TCR beta V segments appeared in productive rearrangements either about 87% or about 30% of the time, which broadly matched IMGT annotations. A further reported finding was that TCR beta sequences accurately predicted the HLA-A and HLA-B alleles for most subjects in the first cohort.

The germline V end is reduced by 4 bases and the J end by 2 bases; junction bases left unmatched: 14. Based on the germline V gene (reference sequence), the CDR1 and CDR2 sequences are SGHNT and YYREEE. The CDR3, from cysteine to phenylalanine, totals 18 residues. Only CDR3 DNA remains: 54 bases, in frame from the first base. The cohort comprised several hundred healthy bone marrow donors. At the time of sampling, every cohort member was nominally healthy, though immune exposures that went unrecorded were likely present. The donor tested CMV seropositive and was one of the 289 seropositive cohort members. Each donor provided a peripheral blood sample, and peripheral blood mononuclear cells were used for TCR beta sequencing. The Qiagen DNeasy Blood Extraction Kit was used to extract genomic DNA from the blood cell samples.

The specimen sequenced was PBMCs. Recombination joined TRBV5-4 with TRBJ2-3, with TRBD2 matching 9 junction bases. This clonotype originated in a woman aged 25 to 39 in good health and CMV-seropositive. The CDR3 reads CASSGHGGAGGYTDTQYF. The nucleotide sequence is given as TGTGCCAGCAGCGGTCATGGGGGAGCGGGGGGCTACACAGATACGCAGTATTTT.